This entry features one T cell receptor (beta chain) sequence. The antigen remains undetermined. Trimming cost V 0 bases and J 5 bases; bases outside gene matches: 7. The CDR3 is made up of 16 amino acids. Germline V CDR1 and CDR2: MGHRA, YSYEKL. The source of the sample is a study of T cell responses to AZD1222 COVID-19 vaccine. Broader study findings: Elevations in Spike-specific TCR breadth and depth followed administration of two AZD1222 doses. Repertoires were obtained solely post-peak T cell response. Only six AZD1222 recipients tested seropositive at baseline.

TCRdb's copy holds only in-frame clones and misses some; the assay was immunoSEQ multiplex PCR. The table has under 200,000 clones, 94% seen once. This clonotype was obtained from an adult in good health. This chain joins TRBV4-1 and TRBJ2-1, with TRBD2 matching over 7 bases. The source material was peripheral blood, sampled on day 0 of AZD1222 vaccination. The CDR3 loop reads CASSQDGGRSDNEQFF. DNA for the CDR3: TGCGCCAGCAGCCAAGATGGCGGGAGATCGGACAATGAGCAGTTCTTC.